This entry lists 19 T cell receptor beta chains sequenced from one sample in a study of cytomegalovirus exposure and HLA in healthy donors. Primers included in the PCR were 60 Vbeta and 13 Jbeta primers. Profiled with immunoSEQ multiplex PCR; TCRdb holds only in-frame clones, not every one. The sample comprises 100,000 to 150,000 clones, 60% to 85% of which are singletons, and roughly 6.3% rests with the top ten. The sequenced sample consisted of PBMCs. The receptor source for this set is a woman in her thirties or forties in good health and CMV-seronegative.

This clone appeared a single time. The V gene is TRBV28, the J gene TRBJ1-4, with 10 bases identical to TRBD1. V shed 1 base and J 8 bases; nucleotides not matched to a gene: 4. This CDR3 contains 15 residues. The germline V gene encodes CDR1 MDHEN and CDR2 SYDVKM. CDR3 sequence (DNA): TGTGCCAGCAGTTTATCCGGGACAGGGGACGAAAAACTGTTTTTT. It codes for CASSLSGTGDEKLFF.

This rearrangement joins TRBV25-1 to TRBJ2-5, with 8 bases aligning to TRBD1. The CDR3 has 15 residues. The V and J ends lost 4 bases and 4 bases, in that order; junction bases with no gene match: 8. CDR1 and CDR2 from the germline V gene are MGHDK and SYGVNS. The CDR3 region is CASSARDRGGETQYF. The CDR3 DNA sequence: TGTGCCAGCAGTGCCCGAGACAGGGGAGGAGAGACCCAGTACTTC.

This chain connects TRBV5-6 to TRBJ2-1; 14 nucleotides line up with TRBD2. The CDR3 totals 15 residues. Germline values: CDR1 SGHDT, CDR2 YYEEEE. V gave up 4 bases and J gave up 8 bases; unmatched junction bases: 5. In DNA, the CDR3 is TGTGCCAGCAGCAAGGGGACTAGCGGGAGTTATGAGCAGTTCTTC. It yields the protein CASSKGTSGSYEQFF.

The CDR3 here is CASSEQVSGNTIYF. The CDR3 nucleotides are TGTGCCAGCAGTGAACAGGTCTCTGGAAACACCATATATTTT. This chain joins TRBV25-1 and TRBJ1-3; D is ambiguous. CDR3 length equals 14 residues. Deletions cut 2 bases from V and 0 bases from J, with 5 bases between. Germline values: CDR1 MGHDK, CDR2 SYGVNS.

This clone was recorded once. The DNA for the CDR3 is TGTACTTCTTCCTCAGGGGGACAGGGGGGTGGCTACACCTTC. It is translated as CTSSSGGQGGGYTF. The rearrangement uses TRBV28 and TRBJ1-2, with 11 bases identical to TRBD1. Germline-derived CDR1 and CDR2 are MDHEN and SYDVKM. The CDR3 sequence is 14 residues long.

V gene TRBV18 combines with J gene TRBJ1-1; D is perhaps TRBD1 (6 bases). V lost 1 base to trimming and J lost 0 bases, with 9 bases between them. Germline loops: CDR1 KGHSH, CDR2 LQKENI. CDR3 size: 15 residues. In DNA form, the CDR3 reads TGTGCCAGCTCACCACGCGAGGGGGTGAACACTGAAGCTTTCTTT. It specifies CASSPREGVNTEAFF.

This chain connects TRBV19 to TRBJ1-1; D ambiguous. The germline CDR1 and CDR2 sequences are LNHDA and SQIVND (reference sequence). The CDR3 totals 15 residues. Trimming pared 6 bases from V and 3 bases from J, leaving 17 bases between. CDR3 nucleotides: TGTGCCAGTAGGAGATTCATGGGCATCGACACTGAAGCTTTCTTT. It codes for CASRRFMGIDTEAFF. Combining the CDR3 with reference TRBV19 and TRBJ1-1 gives the whole variable domain DGGITQSPKYLFRKEGQNVTLSCEQNLNHDAMYWYRQDPGQGLRLIYYSQIVNDFQKGDIAEGYSVSREKKESFPLTVTSAQKNPTAFYLCASRRFMGIDTEAFFGQGTRLTVV.

This clone appeared a single time. CDR3 bases: TGTGCCAGCTCACCACGGACGACTAGCGGGGCCCAGTACTTC. It codes for CASSPRTTSGAQYF. J is TRBJ2-5 and V is TRBV18; 11 positions agree with TRBD2. CDR1 is KGHSH, CDR2 LQKENI, per germline. The CDR3 contains 14 residues. The junction had 4 bases not matched to a gene; V was cut back by 1 base and J by 9 bases.

This rearrangement joins TRBV2 to TRBJ2-7; 10 bases are shared with TRBD1. Germline assignment: CDR1 SNHLY and CDR2 FYNNEI. The CDR3 loop spans 14 amino acids. Trimming removed 5 bases from V and 4 bases from J; junction bases left unmatched: 5. CDR3 sequence reads: CASSRQGASYEQYF. Here the CDR3 DNA reads TGTGCCAGCAGTCGACAGGGGGCGTCATACGAGCAGTACTTC. The full variable domain, completed using reference TRBV2 and TRBJ2-7, is EPEVTQTPSHQVTQMGQEVILRCVPISNHLYFYWYRQILGQKVEFLVSFYNNEISEKSEIFDDQFSVERPDGSNFTLKIRSTKLEDSAMYFCASSRQGASYEQYFGPGTRLTVT.

CDR3 sequence (DNA): TGCGCCAGCAGCTTGGCCAACAGGGGCCCCGATTCACCCCTCCACTTT. Its translation is CASSLANRGPDSPLHF. The chain combines TRBV5-1 with TRBJ1-6; 7 positions match TRBD1. The CDR3 loop spans 16 amino acids. Germline V gene lookup returns CDR1 SGHRS and CDR2 YFSETQ. V shed 0 bases, J shed 8 bases, and the junction held 8 bases outside the gene matches.

The V call is TRBV28, the J call TRBJ2-7; 10 bases fit TRBD2. Germline CDR1 MDHEN, CDR2 SYDVKM. The V gene end was trimmed by 8 bases and the J gene end by 2 bases; junction bases not matched to a gene: 9. This CDR3 is built from 15 residues. The CDR3 DNA sequence: TGTGCCAGCTGGGCTAGCGGGAGACCTACCTACGAGCAGTACTTC. Protein sequence: CASWASGRPTYEQYF. The full variable domain, in which reference TRBV28 and TRBJ2-7 provide the parts outside the CDR3, is DVKVTQSSRYLVKRTGEKVFLECVQDMDHENMFWYRQDPGLGLRLIYFSYDVKMKEKGDIPEGYSVSREKKERFSLILESASTNQTSMYLCASWASGRPTYEQYFGPGTRLTVT.

V gene TRBV2 combines with J gene TRBJ2-5, with D unresolved. The CDR3 is 14 amino acids. Germline V lookup: CDR1 SNHLY, CDR2 FYNNEI. Trimming cost V 2 bases and J 2 bases, with 9 bases left between them. CDR3 sequence (DNA): TGTGCCAGCAGTGAAAGCCCGCGACAAGAGACCCAGTACTTC. The encoded protein is CASSESPRQETQYF.

The chain links TRBV6-1 to TRBJ2-1, with 8 bases lining up with TRBD2. Germline CDR1 and CDR2: MNHNS and SASEGT. The CDR3 has 16 amino acids. V lost 2 bases, J lost 6 bases, and 9 bases stayed unmatched. The CDR3 nucleotides are TGTGCCAGCAGTGAACTGGGACTAGTAGTGGTCAATGAGCAGTTCTTC. Translation: CASSELGLVVVNEQFF.

This clone turned up a few times. The genes are TRBV18 and TRBJ1-1; possible D gene TRBD1, 5 bases. In germline, CDR1 is KGHSH, CDR2 LQKENI. The CDR3 is 16 amino acids. The germline V and J ends were trimmed by 3 bases and 2 bases, with 16 bases remaining between them. This CDR3 is CASSPLRPGHNTEAFF. DNA for the CDR3: TGTGCCAGCTCACCCCTTAGACCCGGACACAACACTGAAGCTTTCTTT.

V is TRBV5-1 and J is TRBJ2-5; perhaps TRBD2 as D (5 bases). The CDR3 is 13 amino acids. V was clipped by 3 bases and J by 2 bases, with 8 bases between them. The V gene's germline CDR1 is SGHRS and CDR2 YFSETQ. This chain's CDR3 is CASSSGEQETQYF. The CDR3 bases are TGCGCCAGCAGCTCCGGGGAGCAAGAGACCCAGTACTTC.

The chain is built from TRBV28 and TRBJ2-5; 8 bases align to TRBD1. V was pared by 4 bases and J by 4 bases, with 2 bases of the junction left unmatched. From germline, CDR1 is MDHEN and CDR2 SYDVKM. The CDR3 is 13 amino acids. The chain's CDR3 is CASSSQGVETQYF. The CDR3 coding sequence is TGTGCCAGCAGTTCACAGGGGGTAGAGACCCAGTACTTC.

The rearrangement links TRBV28 to TRBJ1-5; a possible D gene is TRBD1 (6 bases). Trimming shortened V by 2 bases and J by 7 bases, and 12 bases separated the two germline ends. The V gene's germline CDR1 is MDHEN and CDR2 SYDVKM. There are 14 residues in the CDR3. The CDR3 bases are TGTGCCAGCAGTTTAGAACAGGGAACGCAGCCCCAGCATTTT. It translates to CASSLEQGTQPQHF.

This chain connects TRBV10-3 to TRBJ2-3, with 7 positions matching TRBD1. The CDR3 contains 14 residues. J lost 8 bases, V lost 0 bases, and 5 bases had no gene match. CDR1 is ENHRY and CDR2 is SYGVKD in the germline V gene. CDR3 bases: TGTGCCATCAGTGAGTCACGGGACAGCCTTACGCAGTATTTT. It codes for CAISESRDSLTQYF.

V gene TRBV27 combines with J gene TRBJ2-7, with D maybe TRBD2 (5 bases). This CDR3 has 13 amino acids. Germline CDR1 is MNHEY and CDR2 is SMNVEV (reference sequence). V shed 4 bases and J shed 5 bases, with 12 bases lying between them. This CDR3 is CASSSSGLDEQYF. CDR3 bases: TGTGCCAGCAGTTCCTCGGGGTTGGACGAGCAGTACTTC.